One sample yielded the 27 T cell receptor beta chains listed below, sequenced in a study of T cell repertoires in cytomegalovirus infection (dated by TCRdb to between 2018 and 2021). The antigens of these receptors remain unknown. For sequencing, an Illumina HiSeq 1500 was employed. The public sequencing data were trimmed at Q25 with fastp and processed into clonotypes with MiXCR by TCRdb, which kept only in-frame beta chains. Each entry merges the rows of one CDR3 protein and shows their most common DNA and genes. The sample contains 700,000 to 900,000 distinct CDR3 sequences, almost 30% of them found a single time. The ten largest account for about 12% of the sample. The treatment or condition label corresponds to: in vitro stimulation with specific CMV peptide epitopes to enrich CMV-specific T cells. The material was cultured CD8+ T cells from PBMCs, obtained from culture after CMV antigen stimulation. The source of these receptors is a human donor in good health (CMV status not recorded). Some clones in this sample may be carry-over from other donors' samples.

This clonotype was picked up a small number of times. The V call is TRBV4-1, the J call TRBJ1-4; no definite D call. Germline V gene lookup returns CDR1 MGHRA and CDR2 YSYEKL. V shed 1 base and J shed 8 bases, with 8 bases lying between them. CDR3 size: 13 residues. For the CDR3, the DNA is TGCGCCAGCAGCCAAGTCGAGAGAGAAAAACTGTTTTTT. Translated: CASSQVEREKLFF.

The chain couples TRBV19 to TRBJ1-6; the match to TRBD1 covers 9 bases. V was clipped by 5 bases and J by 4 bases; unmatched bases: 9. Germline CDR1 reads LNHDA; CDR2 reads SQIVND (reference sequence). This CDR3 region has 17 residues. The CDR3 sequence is CASSPLTDRGYNSPLHF. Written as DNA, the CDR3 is TGTGCCAGTAGTCCTCTCACCGACAGGGGGTATAATTCACCCCTCCACTTT.

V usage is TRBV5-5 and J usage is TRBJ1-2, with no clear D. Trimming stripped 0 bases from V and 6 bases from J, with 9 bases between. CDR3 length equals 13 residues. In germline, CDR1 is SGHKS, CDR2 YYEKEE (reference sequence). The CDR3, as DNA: TGTGCCAGCAGCTTGGTGTGGGAGGATGGCTACACCTTC. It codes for CASSLVWEDGYTF.

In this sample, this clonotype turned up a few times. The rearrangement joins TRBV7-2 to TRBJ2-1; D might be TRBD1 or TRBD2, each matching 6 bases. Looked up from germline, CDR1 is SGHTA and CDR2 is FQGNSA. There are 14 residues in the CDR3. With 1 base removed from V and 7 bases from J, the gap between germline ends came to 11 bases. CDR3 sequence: CASSLGGAWNEQFF. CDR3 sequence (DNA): TGTGCCAGCAGCTTAGGGGGGGCATGGAATGAGCAGTTCTTC.

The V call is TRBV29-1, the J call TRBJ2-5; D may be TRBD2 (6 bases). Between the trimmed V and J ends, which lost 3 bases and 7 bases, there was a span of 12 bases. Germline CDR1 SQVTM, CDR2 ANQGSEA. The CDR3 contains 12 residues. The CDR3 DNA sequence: TGCAGCGTTGAGGAGGGTATGAGGACCCAGTACTTC. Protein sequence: CSVEEGMRTQYF.

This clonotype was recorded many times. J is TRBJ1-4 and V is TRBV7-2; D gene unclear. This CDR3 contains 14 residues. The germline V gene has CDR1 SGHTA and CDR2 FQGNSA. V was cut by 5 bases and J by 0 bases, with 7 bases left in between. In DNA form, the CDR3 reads TGTGCCAGCAGCCCCGACCCAACTAATGAAAAACTGTTTTTT. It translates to CASSPDPTNEKLFF. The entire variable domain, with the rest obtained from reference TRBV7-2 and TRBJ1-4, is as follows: GAGVSQSPSNKVTEKGKDVELRCDPISGHTALYWYRQSLGQGLEFLIYFQGNSAPDKSGLPSDRFSAERTGGSVSTLTIQRTQQEDSAVYLCASSPDPTNEKLFFGSGTQLSVL.

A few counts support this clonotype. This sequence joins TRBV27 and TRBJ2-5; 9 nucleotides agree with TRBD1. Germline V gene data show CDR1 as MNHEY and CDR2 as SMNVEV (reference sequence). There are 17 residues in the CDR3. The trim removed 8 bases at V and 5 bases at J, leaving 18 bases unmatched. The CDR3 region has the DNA TGTGCCAGCGGCGACCGGGACAGGGCGTTTTCCGTCGAGACCCAGTACTTC. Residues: CASGDRDRAFSVETQYF.

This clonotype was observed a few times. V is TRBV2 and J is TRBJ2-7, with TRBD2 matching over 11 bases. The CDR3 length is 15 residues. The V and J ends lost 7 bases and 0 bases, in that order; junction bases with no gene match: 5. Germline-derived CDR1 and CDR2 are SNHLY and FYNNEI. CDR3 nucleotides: TGTGCCAGCACCTGGGGGACTAGCGGCTCCTACGAGCAGTACGTC. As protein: CASTWGTSGSYEQYV.

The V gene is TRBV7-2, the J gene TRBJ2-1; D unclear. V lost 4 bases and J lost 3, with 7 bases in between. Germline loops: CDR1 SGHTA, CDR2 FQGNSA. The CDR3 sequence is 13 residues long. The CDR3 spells CASSWPNYNEQFF. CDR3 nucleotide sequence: TGTGCCAGCAGCTGGCCCAACTACAATGAGCAGTTCTTC.

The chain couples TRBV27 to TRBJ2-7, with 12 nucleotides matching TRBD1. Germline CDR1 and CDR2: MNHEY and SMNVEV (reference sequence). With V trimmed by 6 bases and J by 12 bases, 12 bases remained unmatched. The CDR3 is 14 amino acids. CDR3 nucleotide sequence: TGTGCCAGCAGCTTCAGCCAGGGACAGGGGGCAAGGTACGTC. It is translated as CASSFSQGQGARYV.

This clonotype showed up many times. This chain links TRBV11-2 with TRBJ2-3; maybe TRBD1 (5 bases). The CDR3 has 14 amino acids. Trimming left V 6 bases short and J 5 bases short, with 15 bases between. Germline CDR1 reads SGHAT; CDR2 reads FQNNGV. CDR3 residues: CASSSRQYQDTQYF. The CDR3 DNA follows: TGTGCCAGCAGTTCTCGACAGTATCAAGATACGCAGTATTTT.

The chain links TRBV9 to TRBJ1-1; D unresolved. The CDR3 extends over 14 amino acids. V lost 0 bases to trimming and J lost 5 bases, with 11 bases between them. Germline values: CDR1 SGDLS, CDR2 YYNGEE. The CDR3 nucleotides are TGTGCCAGCAGCGTAGCTGAAGGTAAGACTGAAGCTTTCTTT. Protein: CASSVAEGKTEAFF.

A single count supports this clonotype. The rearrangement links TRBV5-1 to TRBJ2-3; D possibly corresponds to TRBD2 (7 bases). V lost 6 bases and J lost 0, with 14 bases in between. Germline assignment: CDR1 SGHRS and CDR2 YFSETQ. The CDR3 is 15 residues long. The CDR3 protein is CASMAGATSTDTQYF. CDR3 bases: TGCGCCAGCATGGCGGGGGCGACTAGCACAGATACGCAGTATTTT.

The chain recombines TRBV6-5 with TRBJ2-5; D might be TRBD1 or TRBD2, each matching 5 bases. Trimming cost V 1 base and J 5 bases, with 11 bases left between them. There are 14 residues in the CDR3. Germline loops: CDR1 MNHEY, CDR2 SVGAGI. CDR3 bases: TGTGCCAGCAGTTACTTCGGGACCGAGGAGACCCAGTACTTC. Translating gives CASSYFGTEETQYF.

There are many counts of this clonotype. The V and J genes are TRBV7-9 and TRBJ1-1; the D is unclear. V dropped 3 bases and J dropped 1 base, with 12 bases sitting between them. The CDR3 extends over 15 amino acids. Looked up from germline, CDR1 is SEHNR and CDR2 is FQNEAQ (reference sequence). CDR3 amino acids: CASSFDWARNTEAFF. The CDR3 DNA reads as TGTGCCAGCAGCTTTGATTGGGCAAGGAACACTGAAGCTTTCTTT.

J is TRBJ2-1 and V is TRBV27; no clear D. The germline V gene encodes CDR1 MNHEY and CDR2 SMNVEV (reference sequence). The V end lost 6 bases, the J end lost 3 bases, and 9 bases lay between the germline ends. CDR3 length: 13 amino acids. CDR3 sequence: CASSESYYNEQFF. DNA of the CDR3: TGTGCCAGCAGCGAGAGTTACTACAATGAGCAGTTCTTC.

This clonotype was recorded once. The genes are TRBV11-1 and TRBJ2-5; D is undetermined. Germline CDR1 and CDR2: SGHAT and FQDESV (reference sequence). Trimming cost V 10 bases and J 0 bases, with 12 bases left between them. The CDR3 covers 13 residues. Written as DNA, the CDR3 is TGTGCCACTACAGAAGGGAACCAAGAGACCCAGTACTTC. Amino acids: CATTEGNQETQYF.

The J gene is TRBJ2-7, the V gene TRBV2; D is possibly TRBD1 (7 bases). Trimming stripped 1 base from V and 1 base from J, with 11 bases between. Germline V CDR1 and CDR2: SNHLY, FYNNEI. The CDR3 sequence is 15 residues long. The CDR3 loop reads CASSEVPGGSYEQYV. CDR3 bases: TGTGCCAGCAGTGAAGTTCCAGGGGGGTCCTACGAGCAGTACGTC.

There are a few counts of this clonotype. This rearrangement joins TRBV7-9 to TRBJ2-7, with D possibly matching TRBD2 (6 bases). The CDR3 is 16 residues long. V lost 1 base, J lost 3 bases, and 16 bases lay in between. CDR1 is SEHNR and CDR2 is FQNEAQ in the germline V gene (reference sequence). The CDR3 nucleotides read TGTGCCAGCAGCTTAGGTCCGGAGGGGCGACACTACGAGCAGTACTTC. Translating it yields CASSLGPEGRHYEQYF.

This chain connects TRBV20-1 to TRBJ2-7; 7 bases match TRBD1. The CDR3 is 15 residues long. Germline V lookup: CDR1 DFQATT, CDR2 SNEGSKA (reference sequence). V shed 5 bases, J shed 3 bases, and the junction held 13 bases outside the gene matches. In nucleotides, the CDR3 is TGCAGTGCTTCACCTCTCCCGGGACAGAGCTACGAGCAGTACTTC. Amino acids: CSASPLPGQSYEQYF.

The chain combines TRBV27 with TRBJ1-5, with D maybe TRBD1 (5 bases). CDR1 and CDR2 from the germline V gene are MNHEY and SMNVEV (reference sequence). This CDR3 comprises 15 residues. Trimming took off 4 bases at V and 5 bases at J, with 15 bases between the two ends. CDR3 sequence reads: CASSSGGGIDQPQHF. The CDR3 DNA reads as TGTGCCAGCAGTTCGGGGGGGGGGATCGATCAGCCCCAGCATTTT.

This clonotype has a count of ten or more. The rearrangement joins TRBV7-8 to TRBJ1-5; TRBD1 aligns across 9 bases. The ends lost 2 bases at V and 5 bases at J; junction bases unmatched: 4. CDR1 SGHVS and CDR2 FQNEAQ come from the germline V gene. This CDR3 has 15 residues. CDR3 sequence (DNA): TGTGCCAGCAGCTTAACAGGGGGCGCGTATCAGCCCCAGCATTTT. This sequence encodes CASSLTGGAYQPQHF.

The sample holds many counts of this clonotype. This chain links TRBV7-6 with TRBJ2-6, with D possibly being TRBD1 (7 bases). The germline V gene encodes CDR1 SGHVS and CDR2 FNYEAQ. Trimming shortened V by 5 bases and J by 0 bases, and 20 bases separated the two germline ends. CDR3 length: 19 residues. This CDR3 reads CASSLQAGTVISGANVLTF. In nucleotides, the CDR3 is TGTGCCAGCAGCCTACAGGCGGGGACAGTGATCTCTGGGGCCAACGTCCTGACTTTC.

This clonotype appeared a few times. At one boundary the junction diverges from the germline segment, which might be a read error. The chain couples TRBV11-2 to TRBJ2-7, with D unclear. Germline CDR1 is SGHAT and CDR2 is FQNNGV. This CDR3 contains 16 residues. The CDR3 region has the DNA TGTGCCAGCAGCTTAGATCAAGGAGACCCCGTCTACGGGCAGTACTTC. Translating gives CASSLDQGDPVYGQYF.

The CDR3 spells CASSQVRGRADTQYF. The CDR3 DNA is TGCGCCAGCAGCCAAGTACGGGGGCGAGCAGATACGCAGTATTTT. This sequence joins TRBV4-3 and TRBJ2-3, with D perhaps TRBD1 or TRBD2 (6 bases each). V gave up 1 base and J gave up 4 bases, with 12 bases separating them. Per the germline V gene, CDR1 is LGHNA and CDR2 is YSLEER. The CDR3 runs 15 residues.

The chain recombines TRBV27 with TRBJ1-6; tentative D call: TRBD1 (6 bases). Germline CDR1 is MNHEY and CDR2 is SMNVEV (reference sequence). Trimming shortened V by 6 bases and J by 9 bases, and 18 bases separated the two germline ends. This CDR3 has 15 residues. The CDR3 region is CASSPRGRRGSPLHF. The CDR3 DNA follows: TGTGCCAGCAGCCCCAGGGGCCGGCGAGGTTCACCCCTCCACTTT.

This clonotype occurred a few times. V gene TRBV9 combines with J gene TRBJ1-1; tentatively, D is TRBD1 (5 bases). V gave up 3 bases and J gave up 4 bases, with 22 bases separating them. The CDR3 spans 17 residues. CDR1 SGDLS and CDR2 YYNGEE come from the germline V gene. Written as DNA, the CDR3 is TGTGCCAGCAGCGGGAGGTCGTGGGGCAGGGCGGGCACTGAAGCTTTCTTT. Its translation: CASSGRSWGRAGTEAFF.